This T cell receptor beta chain comes out of a study of early T cells in non-severe SARS-CoV-2 infection. Across the whole study: Sequencing used unsorted whole-blood bulk RNA, so chains lack pairing.

Germline values: CDR1 SQVTM, CDR2 ANQGSEA. The ends lost 6 bases at V and 7 bases at J; junction bases unmatched: 8. The CDR3 is 12 residues long. Broader study findings: Comparison of clonotypes with VDJdb favored anti-spike CD8 responses while missing private and CD4 specificities.

Attached unique molecular identifiers marked individual cDNA molecules. TCRdb analysed the 5' RACE reads with MiXCR anew, one entry per CDR3 protein. The sample shows approximately 98,000 distinct CDR3 sequences, 9% to 14% of them seen only once. This clonotype was recorded a few times. Its specificity is not known. The TCR comes from an adult who was a healthcare worker with PCR-confirmed SARS-CoV-2 infection or an uninfected control (not recorded which). Sample: whole blood. The chain is built from TRBV29-1 and TRBJ1-2, with 7 nucleotides matching TRBD1. As DNA, the CDR3 is TGCAGCGTGCGAACAGGGGATGGTGGCTACACCTTC. Translation: CSVRTGDGGYTF.